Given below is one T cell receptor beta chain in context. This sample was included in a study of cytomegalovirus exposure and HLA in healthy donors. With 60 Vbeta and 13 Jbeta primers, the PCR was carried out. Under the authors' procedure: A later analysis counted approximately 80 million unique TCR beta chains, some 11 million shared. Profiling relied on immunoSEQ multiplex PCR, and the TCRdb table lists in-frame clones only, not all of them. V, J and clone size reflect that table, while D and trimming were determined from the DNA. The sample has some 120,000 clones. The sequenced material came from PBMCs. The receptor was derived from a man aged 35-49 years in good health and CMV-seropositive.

The CDR3 spells CATSLRQSNTGELFF. CDR3 DNA: TGTGCCACCAGCCTCAGACAGAGTAACACCGGGGAGCTGTTTTTT. The chain employs TRBV15 and TRBJ2-2; D is possibly TRBD1 (5 bases). This CDR3 spans 15 amino acids. In germline, CDR1 is LNHNV, CDR2 YYDKDF (reference sequence). V was cut by 5 bases and J by 2 bases, with 12 bases left in between.